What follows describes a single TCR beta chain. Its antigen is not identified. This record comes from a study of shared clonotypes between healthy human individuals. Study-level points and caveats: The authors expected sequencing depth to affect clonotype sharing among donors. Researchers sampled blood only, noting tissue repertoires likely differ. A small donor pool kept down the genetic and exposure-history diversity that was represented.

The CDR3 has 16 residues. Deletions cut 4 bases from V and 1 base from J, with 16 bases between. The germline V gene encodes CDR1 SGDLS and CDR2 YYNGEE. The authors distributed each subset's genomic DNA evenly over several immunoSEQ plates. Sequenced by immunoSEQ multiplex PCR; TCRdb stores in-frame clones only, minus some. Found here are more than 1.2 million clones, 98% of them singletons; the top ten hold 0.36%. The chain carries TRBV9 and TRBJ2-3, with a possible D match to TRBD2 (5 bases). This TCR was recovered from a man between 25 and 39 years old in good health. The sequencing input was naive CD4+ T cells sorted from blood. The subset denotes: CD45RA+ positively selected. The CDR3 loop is CASSLPRSGGTDTQYF. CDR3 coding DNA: TGTGCCAGCAGCCTACCCCGCAGCGGTGGCACAGATACGCAGTATTTT.